One sample yielded the 23 T cell receptor beta chains listed below, sequenced in a study of CD8 T cells in Susac syndrome. With random hexamers, reverse transcription was performed on about 0.5 to 1 ug of RNA. TCRdb called the immunoSEQ multiplex PCR reads again in MiXCR, with one record for every CDR3 protein. The sample lists around 160,000 distinct CDR3 sequences; less than 95% were seen once. Sequenced: CD4+ T cells from PBMCs. The receptors stem from a human donor with multiple sclerosis.

V usage is TRBV20-1 and J usage is TRBJ2-1, with TRBD2 matching over 8 bases. The V gene's germline CDR1 is DFQATT and CDR2 SNEGSKA (reference sequence). V trimming: 5 bases; J trimming: 7 bases; junction bases outside the gene matches: 7. The CDR3 length is 13 residues. The CDR3 protein is CSAGRTSRNEQFF. In DNA form, the CDR3 reads TGCAGTGCTGGTAGGACTAGCCGTAATGAGCAGTTCTTC.

The V gene is TRBV20-1, the J gene TRBJ1-1, with a weak D call TRBD1 (5 bases). The CDR3 sequence is 13 residues long. Germline V gene data show CDR1 as DFQATT and CDR2 as SNEGSKA (reference sequence). Deletions cut 3 bases from V and 0 bases from J, with 8 bases between. Written as DNA, the CDR3 is TGCAGTGCTAGGGGGGGAATGAACACTGAAGCTTTCTTT. It translates to CSARGGMNTEAFF.

V is TRBV24-1 and J is TRBJ2-3; D unresolved. Germline CDR1 and CDR2: KGHDR and SFDVKD. V was pared by 3 bases and J by 8 bases, with 17 bases between. This CDR3 region has 15 residues. The CDR3 region has the DNA TGTGCCACCAGTGATCAAAAATTACAGAGAGCTACGCAGTATTTT. Residues: CATSDQKLQRATQYF.

This chain joins TRBV18 and TRBJ1-2; a possible D gene is TRBD1 (5 bases). From germline, CDR1 is KGHSH and CDR2 LQKENI. This CDR3 is 13 amino acids long. Trimming removed 5 bases from V and 7 bases from J, with 14 bases in between. The CDR3 coding sequence is TGTGCCAGCTCATCTCTCGGACAATCTGGCTACACCTTC. It codes for CASSSLGQSGYTF.

V usage is TRBV6-6 and J usage is TRBJ1-2; tentatively, D is TRBD1 (5 bases). The CDR3 runs 15 residues. The V gene lost 7 bases and the J gene lost 8 bases, with 23 bases spanning the gap. CDR1 and CDR2 from the germline V gene are MNHNY and SVGAGI (reference sequence). The CDR3 sequence: CASTLGVPPVGGYTF. CDR3 DNA: TGTGCCAGCACCCTAGGGGTGCCTCCGGTGGGGGGCTACACCTTC.

This chain links TRBV20-1 with TRBJ2-1; TRBD2 aligns across 12 bases. Trimming cost V 5 bases and J 9 bases; bases outside gene matches: 11. The CDR3 contains 15 residues. CDR1 and CDR2 (germline): DFQATT, SNEGSKA (reference sequence). The CDR3 DNA follows: TGCAGTGCTTTGACCGGGACTAGCGGGTCGGGTGAGCAGTTCTTC. Amino acids: CSALTGTSGSGEQFF.

The V call is TRBV2, the J call TRBJ2-7; tentatively, D is TRBD1 or TRBD2 (6 bases each). Germline CDR1 SNHLY, CDR2 FYNNEI. V gave up 9 bases and J gave up 0 bases, with 18 bases separating them. The CDR3 has 15 residues. The CDR3 nucleotides are TGTGCCAGTACCTGGGGGGCAGCAAGCTCCTACGAGCAGTACTTC. Its protein is CASTWGAASSYEQYF.

The chain links TRBV29-1 to TRBJ2-2; no clear D. From germline, CDR1 is SQVTM and CDR2 ANQGSEA. The V end lost 7 bases, the J end lost 4 bases, and 13 bases lay between the germline ends. The CDR3 extends over 13 amino acids. CDR3 in DNA: TGCAGCGCGCAGCGTTCAGGCACCGGGGAGCTGTTTTTT. It codes for CSAQRSGTGELFF.

This chain joins TRBV3-1 and TRBJ2-7; D is possibly TRBD2 (6 bases). In germline, CDR1 is LGHDT, CDR2 YNNKEL (reference sequence). Between the trimmed V and J ends, which lost 8 bases and 3 bases, there was a span of 14 bases. There are 13 residues in the CDR3. The CDR3 nucleotides are TGTGCCAGCCTCGGGAGTGGAGGCTACGAGCAGTACTTC. Protein product: CASLGSGGYEQYF.

V is TRBV12-3 or TRBV12-4 and J is TRBJ2-6, with D tentatively TRBD2 (6 bases). Trimming took off 4 bases at V and 6 bases at J, with 13 bases between the two ends. This CDR3 contains 15 residues. CDR3 residues: CASSSRLVEANVLTF. The CDR3 bases are TGTGCCAGCAGTTCCAGACTAGTTGAGGCCAACGTCCTGACTTTC.

V and J are TRBV29-1 and TRBJ1-2; a weak D match, TRBD1 (6 bases). Germline assignment: CDR1 SQVTM and CDR2 ANQGSEA. V gave up 4 bases and J gave up 6 bases, with 15 bases separating them. The CDR3 length is 13 residues. In DNA form, the CDR3 reads TGCAGCGTTGTACCCATGGGGACAAATGGCTACACCTTC. Its protein is CSVVPMGTNGYTF.

The chain has TRBV5-1 and TRBJ2-1; 8 bases align to TRBD1. Germline loops: CDR1 SGHRS, CDR2 YFSETQ. CDR3 length: 15 amino acids. Germline trimming cut 0 bases from V and 3 bases from J; bases unmatched to any gene: 2. CDR3 DNA sequence: TGCGCCAGCAGCTTGGAGGGACAGGACTACAATGAGCAGTTCTTC. It yields the protein CASSLEGQDYNEQFF.

This clonotype was recorded only once. The V call is TRBV5-6, the J call TRBJ1-2; D call uncertain. This CDR3 is 14 amino acids long. Germline-derived CDR1 and CDR2 are SGHDT and YYEEEE. With 6 bases removed from V and 0 bases from J, the gap between germline ends came to 12 bases. Here the CDR3 DNA reads TGTGCCAGCACCGGGCTAGCCGCTAACTATGGCTACACCTTC. Amino acids: CASTGLAANYGYTF.

The chain is built from TRBV20-1 and TRBJ2-5; D could derive from TRBD1 or TRBD2 (5 bases each). V lost 6 bases to trimming and J lost 4 bases, with 15 bases between them. This CDR3 is built from 13 residues. Germline CDR1 is DFQATT and CDR2 is SNEGSKA (reference sequence). The DNA of the CDR3 is TGCAGTGCCCATATCAGGGAGAGAGAGACCCAGTACTTC. Residues: CSAHIRERETQYF.

V is TRBV20-1 and J is TRBJ1-1; D is unclear. Germline CDR1 reads DFQATT; CDR2 reads SNEGSKA (reference sequence). V lost 1 base and J 5 bases, leaving 11 bases between the germline ends. CDR3 length: 13 residues. CDR3 sequence reads: CSARGTVGTEAFF. CDR3 sequence (DNA): TGCAGTGCTAGAGGGACCGTAGGGACTGAAGCTTTCTTT.

The rearrangement joins TRBV3-1 to TRBJ1-1; D unclear. V gave up 3 bases and J gave up 10 bases, with 9 bases separating them. Germline V lookup: CDR1 LGHDT, CDR2 YNNKEL (reference sequence). The CDR3 length is 11 residues. CDR3 in amino acids: CASSHGEVAFF. CDR3 DNA sequence: TGTGCCAGCAGCCATGGAGAGGTAGCTTTCTTT. Using reference TRBV3-1 and TRBJ1-1 for the parts outside the CDR3, the full variable domain is DTAVSQTPKYLVTQMGNDKSIKCEQNLGHDTMYWYKQDSKKFLKIMFSYNNKELIINETVPNRFSPKSPDKAHLNLHINSLELGDSAVYFCASSHGEVAFFGQGTRLTVV.

In its sample, this clonotype was seen once. The chain has TRBV4-3 and TRBJ2-2; D not resolved. V was shortened by 5 bases and J by 7 bases, with 14 bases between the two germline ends. The germline CDR1 and CDR2 sequences are LGHNA and YSLEER. The CDR3 spans 14 residues. The CDR3 region has the DNA TGCGCCAGCAGCTCAACGAGCATTATCGGGGAGCTGTTTTTT. Amino acid sequence: CASSSTSIIGELFF.

The rearrangement links TRBV3-1 to TRBJ2-7, with a weak D call TRBD1 (6 bases). V dropped 4 bases and J dropped 2 bases, with 12 bases sitting between them. The CDR3 extends over 14 amino acids. CDR1 is LGHDT, CDR2 YNNKEL, per germline (reference sequence). CDR3 protein: CASSRGDTAYEQYF. Written as DNA, the CDR3 is TGTGCCAGCAGCCGAGGGGACACCGCCTACGAGCAGTACTTC.

This rearrangement joins TRBV20-1 to TRBJ2-7, with 9 bases fitting TRBD2. This CDR3 has 14 amino acids. Germline V lookup: CDR1 DFQATT, CDR2 SNEGSKA (reference sequence). Trimming took 6 bases from V and 3 from J; bases not matched to a gene: 9. CDR3 sequence reads: CSAIETSGDYEQYF. DNA for the CDR3: TGCAGTGCCATAGAGACTAGCGGAGACTACGAGCAGTACTTC.

This chain links TRBV2 with TRBJ2-3; the D is unclear. Germline V gene lookup returns CDR1 SNHLY and CDR2 FYNNEI. The germline V and J ends were trimmed by 8 bases and 4 bases, with 7 bases remaining between them. This CDR3 contains 11 residues. The CDR3 loop reads CASLIADTQYF. CDR3 in DNA: TGTGCCAGCCTAATCGCAGATACGCAGTATTTT.

This rearrangement joins TRBV30 to TRBJ1-3; D gene unclear. The germline V gene has CDR1 GTSNPN and CDR2 SVGIG (reference sequence). This CDR3 comprises 16 residues. V shed 2 bases and J shed 1 base, with 15 bases lying between them. In DNA, the CDR3 is TGTGCCTGGAGTTCGGGTGGACTGGGGTCTGGAAACACCATATATTTT. As protein: CAWSSGGLGSGNTIYF.

The chain carries TRBV10-3 and TRBJ1-5; D perhaps matches TRBD1 (6 bases). V was trimmed by 10 bases and J by 3 bases, leaving 22 bases between them. The V gene's germline CDR1 is ENHRY and CDR2 SYGVKD. The CDR3 runs to 16 residues. The CDR3: CATEGEGGDTNQPQHF. The DNA of the CDR3 is TGTGCCACCGAGGGGGAGGGAGGGGACACCAATCAGCCCCAGCATTTT.

The chain has TRBV10-3 and TRBJ2-7; TRBD2 is a possible D gene (5 bases). The CDR3 is made up of 13 amino acids. CDR1 and CDR2 (germline): ENHRY, SYGVKD. V lost 7 bases and J 3 bases, leaving 13 bases between the germline ends. Here the CDR3 reads CAINREIGYEQYF. CDR3 in DNA: TGTGCCATCAATAGGGAGATAGGCTACGAGCAGTACTTC.